The 16 T cell receptor beta chains below come from one sample, sequenced in a study of blood T cell repertoires in COVID-19. Using immunoSEQ multiplex PCR, the repertoire was profiled, and TCRdb retains in-frame clones only, with some absent. Among about 220,000 clones listed, about 90% were seen once. The source material was peripheral blood. These receptors were taken from a middle-aged man with active or convalescent COVID-19.

This sequence joins TRBV27 and TRBJ1-2, with a weak D call TRBD1 (6 bases). The germline V gene has CDR1 MNHEY and CDR2 SMNVEV (reference sequence). V was clipped by 5 bases and J by 3 bases, with 7 bases between them. The CDR3 sequence is 12 residues long. The CDR3 is CASSTGYYGYTF. The CDR3 DNA is TGTGCCAGCAGTACAGGGTACTATGGCTACACCTTC.

The rearrangement joins TRBV12-5 to TRBJ1-4; D is ambiguous. The CDR3 totals 13 residues. Looked up from germline, CDR1 is LGHNT and CDR2 is FRNRAP. Trimming shortened V by 6 bases and J by 5 bases, and 10 bases separated the two germline ends. In DNA, the CDR3 is TGTGCTAGTGGCCGGGGTCCCAATGAAAAACTGTTTTTT. It specifies CASGRGPNEKLFF.

The chain links TRBV19 to TRBJ1-1; D is undetermined. There are 13 residues in the CDR3. The germline V gene has CDR1 LNHDA and CDR2 SQIVND (reference sequence). Trimming took 3 bases from V and 0 from J, leaving 5 bases between them. The CDR3 here is CASSMSVNTEAFF. The DNA for the CDR3 is TGTGCCAGTAGTATGAGCGTGAACACTGAAGCTTTCTTT.

The gene calls are TRBV29-1 and TRBJ1-2; weak D call: TRBD1 (5 bases). The CDR3 is made up of 13 amino acids. V lost 2 bases to trimming and J lost 8 bases, with 15 bases between them. Germline CDR1 is SQVTM and CDR2 is ANQGSEA. CDR3 sequence reads: CSVELGAEGGYTF. CDR3 coding DNA: TGCAGCGTTGAACTAGGGGCCGAAGGGGGCTACACCTTC.

This chain uses TRBV24-1 with TRBJ1-2; 7 nucleotides match TRBD1. The V and J ends lost 0 bases and 4 bases, in that order; junction bases with no gene match: 1. The length of the CDR3 is 14 residues. Germline CDR1 is KGHDR and CDR2 is SFDVKD. This CDR3 is CATSDLAGGYGYTF. The CDR3 DNA sequence: TGTGCCACCAGTGATTTGGCAGGGGGCTATGGCTACACCTTC.

The V and J genes are TRBV5-1 and TRBJ1-1, with 9 bases lining up with TRBD1. The CDR3 runs to 16 residues. V gave up 0 bases and J gave up 8 bases; unmatched junction bases: 11. Per the germline V gene, CDR1 is SGHRS and CDR2 is YFSETQ. CDR3 bases: TGCGCCAGCAGCTTGGACAGGGGGCGTTTAGGTGGCGAAGCTTTCTTT. This translates into CASSLDRGRLGGEAFF. Full variable domain (outside the CDR3, taken from reference TRBV5-1 and TRBJ1-1): KAGVTQTPRYLIKTRGQQVTLSCSPISGHRSVSWYQQTPGQGLQFLFEYFSETQRNKGNFPGRFSGRQFSNSRSEMNVSTLELGDSALYLCASSLDRGRLGGEAFFGQGTRLTVV.

This chain links TRBV6-5 with TRBJ1-2; unclear D gene. CDR1 is MNHEY and CDR2 is SVGAGI in the germline V gene. V dropped 6 bases and J dropped 8 bases, with 10 bases sitting between them. The CDR3 is made up of 11 amino acids. Here the CDR3 reads CASRGGNGYTF. In nucleotides, the CDR3 is TGTGCCAGCAGGGGAGGGAACGGCTACACCTTC.

J is TRBJ2-7 and V is TRBV6-5; 9 nucleotides align to TRBD2. Trimming cost V 0 bases and J 3 bases; bases outside gene matches: 3. The germline V gene has CDR1 MNHEY and CDR2 SVGAGI. This CDR3 spans 15 amino acids. In DNA form, the CDR3 reads TGTGCCAGCAGTTACTCTAGCGGGGGTTACTACGAGCAGTACTTC. It specifies CASSYSSGGYYEQYF.

In DNA form, the CDR3 reads TGTGCCAGCAGTTCCAGGCCGCCCAACTATGGCTACACCTTC. Its protein product is CASSSRPPNYGYTF. V gene TRBV6-5 combines with J gene TRBJ1-2, with unresolved D. This CDR3 contains 14 residues. V lost 4 bases and J 2 bases, leaving 11 bases between the germline ends. Germline assignment: CDR1 MNHEY and CDR2 SVGAGI.

The chain links TRBV5-1 to TRBJ2-3; TRBD2 matches at 12 bases. Germline CDR1 is SGHRS and CDR2 is YFSETQ. The ends lost 4 bases at V and 9 bases at J; junction bases unmatched: 9. CDR3 size: 15 residues. The CDR3 loop reads CASSPLAGGSGTQYF. CDR3 sequence (DNA): TGCGCCAGCAGCCCCCTAGCGGGAGGGTCGGGGACGCAGTATTTT. The whole variable domain, remainder taken from reference TRBV5-1 and TRBJ2-3, is KAGVTQTPRYLIKTRGQQVTLSCSPISGHRSVSWYQQTPGQGLQFLFEYFSETQRNKGNFPGRFSGRQFSNSRSEMNVSTLELGDSALYLCASSPLAGGSGTQYFGPGTRLTVL.

V usage is TRBV24-1 and J usage is TRBJ1-1, with 8 bases identical to TRBD1. With 7 bases clipped from V and 2 bases from J, the junction kept 11 bases outside the gene matches. The CDR3 contains 16 residues. Germline CDR1 and CDR2: KGHDR and SFDVKD. As DNA, the CDR3 is TGTGCCACCAGATCTCCGACAGGGGACATTAACACTGAAGCTTTCTTT. Its protein is CATRSPTGDINTEAFF.

The chain joins TRBV5-5 to TRBJ1-2, with D perhaps TRBD1 (5 bases). V was cut by 0 bases and J by 2 bases, with 5 bases left in between. Germline V lookup: CDR1 SGHKS, CDR2 YYEKEE (reference sequence). This CDR3 region has 13 residues. CDR3 DNA: TGTGCCAGCAGCTTGGACAGGAACTATGGCTACACCTTC. Protein product: CASSLDRNYGYTF.

The gene calls are TRBV30 and TRBJ1-6; 7 bases map to TRBD1. The germline gives CDR1 GTSNPN, CDR2 SVGIG (reference sequence). The V segment lost 4 bases and the J segment 0 bases; nucleotides outside the gene matches: 0. This CDR3 is built from 14 residues. CDR3 bases: TGTGCCTGGAACAGGGGCTCCTATAATTCACCCCTCCACTTT. It encodes CAWNRGSYNSPLHF.

The CDR3, as DNA: TGTGCCAGCACCCGGACTAGCGGGAGTACAGATACGCAGTATTTT. Its translation: CASTRTSGSTDTQYF. J is TRBJ2-3 and V is TRBV7-9; 13 bases are a match to TRBD2. Per the germline V gene, CDR1 is SEHNR and CDR2 is FQNEAQ (reference sequence). The V and J ends lost 7 bases and 3 bases, in that order; junction bases with no gene match: 4. The CDR3 spans 15 residues.

This clone was found once. The chain couples TRBV30 to TRBJ2-7; the match to TRBD2 covers 13 bases. The CDR3 contains 17 residues. The germline gives CDR1 GTSNPN, CDR2 SVGIG (reference sequence). The junction had 8 bases not matched to a gene; V was cut back by 0 bases and J by 3 bases. The DNA for the CDR3 is TGTGCCTGGAGTGTAAGGAGGACTAGCGGGAGTCTCTACGAGCAGTACTTC. It translates to CAWSVRRTSGSLYEQYF.

V usage is TRBV9 and J usage is TRBJ2-2, with 7 bases fitting TRBD2. This CDR3 spans 15 amino acids. With 4 bases clipped from V and 0 bases from J, the junction kept 3 bases outside the gene matches. Germline loops: CDR1 SGDLS, CDR2 YYNGEE. The CDR3 loop is CASSPGTTNTGELFF. In nucleotides, the CDR3 is TGTGCCAGCAGCCCCGGGACTACGAACACCGGGGAGCTGTTTTTT.